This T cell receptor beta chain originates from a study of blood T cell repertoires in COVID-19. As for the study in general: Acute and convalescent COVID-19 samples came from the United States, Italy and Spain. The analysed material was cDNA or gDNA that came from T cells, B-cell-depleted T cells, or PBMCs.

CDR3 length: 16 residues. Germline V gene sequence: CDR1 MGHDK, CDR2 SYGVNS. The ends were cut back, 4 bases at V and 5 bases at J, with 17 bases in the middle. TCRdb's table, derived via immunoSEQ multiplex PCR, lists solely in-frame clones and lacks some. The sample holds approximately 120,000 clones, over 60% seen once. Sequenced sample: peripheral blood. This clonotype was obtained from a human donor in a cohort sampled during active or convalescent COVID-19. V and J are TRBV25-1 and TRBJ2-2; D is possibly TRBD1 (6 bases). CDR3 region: CASSGITGTPTGELFF. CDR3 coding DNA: TGTGCCAGCAGTGGAATTACCGGGACACCGACCGGGGAGCTGTTTTTT. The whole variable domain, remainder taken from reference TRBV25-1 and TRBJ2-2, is EADIYQTPRYLVIGTGKKITLECSQTMGHDKMYWYQQDPGMELHLIHYSYGVNSTEKGDLSSESTVSRIRTEHFPLTLESARPSHTSQYLCASSGITGTPTGELFFGEGSRLTVL.